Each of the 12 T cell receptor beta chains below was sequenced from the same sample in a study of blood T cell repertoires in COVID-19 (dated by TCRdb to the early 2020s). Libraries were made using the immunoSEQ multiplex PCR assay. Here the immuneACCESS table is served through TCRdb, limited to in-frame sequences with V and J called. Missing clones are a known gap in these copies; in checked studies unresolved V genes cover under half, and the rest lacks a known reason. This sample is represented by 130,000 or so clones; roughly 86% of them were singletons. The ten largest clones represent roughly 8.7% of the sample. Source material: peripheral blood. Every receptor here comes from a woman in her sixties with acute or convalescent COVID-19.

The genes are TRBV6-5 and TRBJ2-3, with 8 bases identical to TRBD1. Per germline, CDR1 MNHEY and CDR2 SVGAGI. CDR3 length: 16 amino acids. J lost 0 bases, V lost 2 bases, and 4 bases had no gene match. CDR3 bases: TGTGCCAGCAGTTACCGCTGGACAGGGAGCACAGATACGCAGTATTTT. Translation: CASSYRWTGSTDTQYF.

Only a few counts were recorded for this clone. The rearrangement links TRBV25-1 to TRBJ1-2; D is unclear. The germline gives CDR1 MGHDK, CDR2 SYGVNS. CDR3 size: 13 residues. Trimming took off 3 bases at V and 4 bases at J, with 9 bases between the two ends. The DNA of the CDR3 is TGTGCCAGCAGTGACGTCAGCGGCTATGGCTACACCTTC. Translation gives CASSDVSGYGYTF.

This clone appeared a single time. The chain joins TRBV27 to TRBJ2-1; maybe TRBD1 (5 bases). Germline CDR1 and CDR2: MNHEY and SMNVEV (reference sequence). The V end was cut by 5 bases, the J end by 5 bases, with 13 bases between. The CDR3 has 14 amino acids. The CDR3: CASSLRVVHNEQFF. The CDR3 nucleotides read TGTGCCAGCAGTCTCAGGGTGGTTCACAATGAGCAGTTCTTC.

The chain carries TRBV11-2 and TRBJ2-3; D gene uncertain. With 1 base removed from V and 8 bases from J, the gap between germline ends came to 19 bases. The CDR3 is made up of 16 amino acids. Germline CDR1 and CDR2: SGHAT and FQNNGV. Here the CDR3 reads CASSLGTYQTARTQYF. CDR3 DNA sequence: TGTGCCAGCAGCTTAGGAACTTACCAAACAGCCCGTACGCAGTATTTT.

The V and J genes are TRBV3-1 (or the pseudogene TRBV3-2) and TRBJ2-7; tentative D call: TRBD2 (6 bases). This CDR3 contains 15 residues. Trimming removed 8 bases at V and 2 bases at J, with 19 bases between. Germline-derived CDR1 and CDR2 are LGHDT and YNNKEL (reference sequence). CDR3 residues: CASLGGRDGTYEQYF. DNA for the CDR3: TGTGCCAGCCTGGGGGGTAGGGACGGTACCTACGAGCAGTACTTC.

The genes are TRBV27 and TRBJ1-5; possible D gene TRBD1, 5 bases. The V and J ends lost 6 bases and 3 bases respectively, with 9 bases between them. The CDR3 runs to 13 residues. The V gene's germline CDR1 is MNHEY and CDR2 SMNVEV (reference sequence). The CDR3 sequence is CASRRTHNQPQHF. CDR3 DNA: TGTGCCAGCAGGCGGACACACAATCAGCCCCAGCATTTT.

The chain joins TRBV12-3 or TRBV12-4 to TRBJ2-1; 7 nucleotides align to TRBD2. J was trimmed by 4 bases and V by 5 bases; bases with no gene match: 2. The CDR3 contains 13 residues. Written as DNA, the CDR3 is TGTGCCAGCAGTATCGGGGGGTACAATGAGCAGTTCTTC. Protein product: CASSIGGYNEQFF.

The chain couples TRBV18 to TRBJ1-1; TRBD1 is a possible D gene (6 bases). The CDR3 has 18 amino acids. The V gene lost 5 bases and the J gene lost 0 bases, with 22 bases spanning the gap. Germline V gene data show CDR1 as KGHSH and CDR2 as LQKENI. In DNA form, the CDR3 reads TGTGCCAGCTCAACTATATTTGGACAGAGCCGCTTGAACACTGAAGCTTTCTTT. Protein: CASSTIFGQSRLNTEAFF. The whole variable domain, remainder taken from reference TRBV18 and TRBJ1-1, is NAGVMQNPRHLVRRRGQEARLRCSPMKGHSHVYWYRQLPEEGLKFMVYLQKENIIDESGMPKERFSAEFPKEGPSILRIQQVVRGDSAAYFCASSTIFGQSRLNTEAFFGQGTRLTVV.

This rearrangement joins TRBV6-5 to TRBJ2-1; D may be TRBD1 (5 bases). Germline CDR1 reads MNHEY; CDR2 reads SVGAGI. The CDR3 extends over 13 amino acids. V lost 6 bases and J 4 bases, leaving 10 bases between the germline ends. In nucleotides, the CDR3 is TGTGCCAGCAGGGCTCAGGGATACAATGAGCAGTTCTTC. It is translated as CASRAQGYNEQFF.

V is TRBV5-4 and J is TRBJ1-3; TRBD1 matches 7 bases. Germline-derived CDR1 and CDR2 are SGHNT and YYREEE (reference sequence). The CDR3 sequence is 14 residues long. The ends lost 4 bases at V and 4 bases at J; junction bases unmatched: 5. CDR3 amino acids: CASSHRDSGNTIYF. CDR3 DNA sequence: TGTGCCAGCAGCCACCGGGACAGCGGAAACACCATATATTTT. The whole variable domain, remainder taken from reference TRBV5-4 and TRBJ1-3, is ETGVTQSPTHLIKTRGQQVTLRCSSQSGHNTVSWYQQALGQGPQFIFQYYREEENGRGNFPPRFSGLQFPNYSSELNVNALELDDSALYLCASSHRDSGNTIYFGEGSWLTVV.

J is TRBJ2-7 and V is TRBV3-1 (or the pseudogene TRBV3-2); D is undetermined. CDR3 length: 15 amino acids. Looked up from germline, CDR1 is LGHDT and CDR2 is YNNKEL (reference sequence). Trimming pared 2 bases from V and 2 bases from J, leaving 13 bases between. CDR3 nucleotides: TGTGCCAGCAGCCAATCCGTCCTTCTCCCCTACGAGCAGTACTTC. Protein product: CASSQSVLLPYEQYF.

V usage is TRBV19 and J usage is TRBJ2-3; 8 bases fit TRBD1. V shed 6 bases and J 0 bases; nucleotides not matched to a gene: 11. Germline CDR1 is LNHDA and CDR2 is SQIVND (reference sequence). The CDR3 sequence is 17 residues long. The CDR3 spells CASRLRDRIASTDTQYF. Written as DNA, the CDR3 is TGTGCCAGTAGACTCCGGGACAGGATAGCTAGCACAGATACGCAGTATTTT.